Ten or more counts support the clone carrying this T cell receptor beta chain. The data originate from a study of T cell repertoires in cytomegalovirus infection. The CDR3 contains 15 residues. Germline V gene lookup returns CDR1 SGHVT and CDR2 SQSDAQ. V dropped 2 bases and J dropped 8 bases, with 18 bases sitting between them. MiXCR was run by TCRdb on the reads, yielding one entry per CDR3 protein. The sample comprises about 490,000 distinct CDR3 sequences, 15% to 20% of which are singletons, and under 30% rests with the top ten. This sequence originates from a human donor in good health (CMV status not recorded). Some clones in this sample may be carry-over from other donors' samples. The sequenced sample was CD8+ T cells from PBMCs. V and J are TRBV7-4 and TRBJ1-2, with D possibly being TRBD1 (5 bases). Here the CDR3 DNA reads TGTGCCAGCAGCTTACACCGGGACTCACCGGGGGGCTACACCTTC. This translates into CASSLHRDSPGGYTF. Based on the CDR3 plus reference TRBV7-4 and TRBJ1-2, the full variable domain is GAGVSQSPRYKVAKRGRDVALRCDSISGHVTLYWYRQTLGQGSEVLTYSQSDAQRDKSGRPSGRFSAERPERSVSTLKIQRTEQGDSAVYLCASSLHRDSPGGYTFGSGTRLTVV.